One sample yielded the 29 T cell receptor beta chains listed below, sequenced in a study of shared clonotypes between healthy human individuals. TCRdb's table, derived via immunoSEQ multiplex PCR, lists solely in-frame clones and lacks some. Among some 650,000 clones listed, more than 95% were seen once. Input material: naive CD4+ T cells sorted from blood. The sample's subset: CD45RA+ positively selected. The receptors were sampled from a woman aged 30 to 39 in good health.

In nucleotides, the CDR3 is TGTGCCAGTAGTATTTCCGGTTGGGGCACTGAAGCTTTCTTT. Protein product: CASSISGWGTEAFF. The chain uses TRBV19 and TRBJ1-1; unclear D gene. V shed 3 bases and J shed 4 bases, with 12 bases lying between them. The CDR3 spans 14 residues. Germline V gene sequence: CDR1 LNHDA, CDR2 SQIVND (reference sequence). The variable domain in full, completed from reference TRBV19 and TRBJ1-1, reads DGGITQSPKYLFRKEGQNVTLSCEQNLNHDAMYWYRQDPGQGLRLIYYSQIVNDFQKGDIAEGYSVSREKKESFPLTVTSAQKNPTAFYLCASSISGWGTEAFFGQGTRLTVV.

This chain links TRBV28 with TRBJ1-1; the D gene is possibly TRBD1 (6 bases). The germline V gene has CDR1 MDHEN and CDR2 SYDVKM. The CDR3 extends over 16 amino acids. The germline V and J ends were trimmed by 1 base and 5 bases, with 17 bases remaining between them. CDR3 DNA sequence: TGTGCCAGCAGTTTATATTCGGGGGGGCTGCGGACTGAAGCTTTCTTT. This sequence encodes CASSLYSGGLRTEAFF.

The CDR3 region has the DNA TGTGCCAGCAGCGATACAGGGCAAGAGACCCAGTACTTC. Translated, it gives CASSDTGQETQYF. V gene TRBV2 combines with J gene TRBJ2-5; D possibly corresponds to TRBD1 (6 bases). Trimming stripped 6 bases from V and 2 bases from J, with 10 bases between. This CDR3 contains 13 residues. CDR1 SNHLY and CDR2 FYNNEI come from the germline V gene.

The V call is TRBV28, the J call TRBJ1-6; the D is unclear. V was clipped by 3 bases and J by 3 bases, with 9 bases between them. The germline V gene has CDR1 MDHEN and CDR2 SYDVKM. The CDR3 consists of 15 residues. The CDR3 loop reads CASSFPRLYNSPLHF. The CDR3 DNA reads TGTGCCAGCAGTTTTCCACGGCTCTATAATTCACCCCTCCACTTT.

Regarding this clone: Other DNA sequences in the sample encode the same CDR3. The J gene is TRBJ2-3, the V gene TRBV5-1; 8 bases line up with TRBD1. The CDR3 is 14 residues long. Unmatched junction bases numbered 2, after V lost 3 bases and J lost 2 bases. Germline CDR1 and CDR2: SGHRS and YFSETQ. In nucleotides, the CDR3 is TGCGCCAGCAGCTCGGACAGGGCCACAGATACGCAGTATTTT. Protein: CASSSDRATDTQYF.

The rearrangement uses TRBV19 and TRBJ1-5, with D uncertain. The V end lost 4 bases, the J end lost 0 bases, and 16 bases lay between the germline ends. CDR3 length: 17 residues. Germline V gene sequence: CDR1 LNHDA, CDR2 SQIVND (reference sequence). CDR3 sequence: CASSKNQALNSNQPQHF. CDR3 DNA sequence: TGTGCCAGTAGTAAAAATCAGGCGCTCAATAGCAATCAGCCCCAGCATTTT. Combining the CDR3 with reference TRBV19 and TRBJ1-5 gives the whole variable domain DGGITQSPKYLFRKEGQNVTLSCEQNLNHDAMYWYRQDPGQGLRLIYYSQIVNDFQKGDIAEGYSVSREKKESFPLTVTSAQKNPTAFYLCASSKNQALNSNQPQHFGDGTRLSIL.

In this sample, this clone turned up once. The chain uses TRBV28 and TRBJ2-1; 7 nucleotides match TRBD1. The trim removed 9 bases at V and 8 bases at J, leaving 16 bases unmatched. CDR3 length: 15 amino acids. Per the germline V gene, CDR1 is MDHEN and CDR2 is SYDVKM. The CDR3 DNA reads as TGTGCCAGTGCCACCAGTAGACAGGGTCGCCATGAGCAGTTCTTC. Residues: CASATSRQGRHEQFF.

This chain connects TRBV5-1 to TRBJ1-1, with a tentative D call TRBD1 (6 bases). The CDR3 consists of 17 residues. CDR1 is SGHRS and CDR2 is YFSETQ in the germline V gene. V was cut by 6 bases and J by 0 bases, with 21 bases left in between. For the CDR3, the DNA is TGCGCCAGCACCACCGCCGGGACAACAGACATGAACACTGAAGCTTTCTTT. Translated, it gives CASTTAGTTDMNTEAFF.

The chain combines TRBV5-1 with TRBJ2-3, with 9 bases that match TRBD1. With V trimmed by 4 bases and J by 5 bases, 8 bases remained unmatched. From germline, CDR1 is SGHRS and CDR2 YFSETQ. The CDR3 consists of 15 residues. For the CDR3, the DNA is TGCGCCAGCAGCGCTAGGACAGGGGCGGTAGATACGCAGTATTTT. This gives the protein CASSARTGAVDTQYF.

In its sample, this clone was seen once. The rearrangement links TRBV4-1 to TRBJ2-7; TRBD2 is a possible D gene (6 bases). CDR1 is MGHRA, CDR2 YSYEKL, per germline. Trimming removed 3 bases at V and 3 bases at J, with 12 bases between. This CDR3 is built from 14 residues. The CDR3, as DNA: TGCGCCAGCAGCCAGGGCGGGGATTTCTACGAGCAGTACTTC. It translates to CASSQGGDFYEQYF.

The V gene is TRBV30, the J gene TRBJ2-7; 7 positions match TRBD2. The ends lost 0 bases at V and 4 bases at J; junction bases unmatched: 6. This CDR3 region has 14 residues. Germline lookup yields CDR1 GTSNPN and CDR2 SVGIG (reference sequence). CDR3 bases: TGTGCCTGGAGTGTCGGACTAGGTTTGTACGAGCAGTACTTC. This codes for CAWSVGLGLYEQYF. Using reference TRBV30 and TRBJ2-7 for the parts outside the CDR3, the full variable domain is SQTIHQWPATLVQPVGSPLSLECTVEGTSNPNLYWYRQAAGRGLQLLFYSVGIGQISSEVPQNLSASRPQDRQFILSSKKLLLSDSGFYLCAWSVGLGLYEQYFGPGTRLTVT.

The rearrangement uses TRBV28 and TRBJ1-2; no definite D call. CDR3 length: 12 amino acids. Trimming left V 7 bases short and J 4 bases short, with 10 bases between. Looked up from germline, CDR1 is MDHEN and CDR2 is SYDVKM. This chain's CDR3 is CASTGSFYGYTF. The DNA for the CDR3 is TGTGCCAGCACCGGCAGTTTCTATGGCTACACCTTC.

This rearrangement joins TRBV7-8 to TRBJ2-1; 7 bases map to TRBD1. Germline-derived CDR1 and CDR2 are SGHVS and FQNEAQ. The CDR3 covers 16 residues. Trimming removed 5 bases from V and 3 bases from J; junction bases left unmatched: 10. The DNA of the CDR3 is TGTGCCAGCAGCCAGGACAGGCTTAAACTCTACAATGAGCAGTTCTTC. The encoded protein is CASSQDRLKLYNEQFF.

This chain links TRBV18 with TRBJ2-1; the match to TRBD2 covers 10 bases. This CDR3 contains 15 residues. V shed 6 bases, J shed 1 base, and the junction held 3 bases outside the gene matches. CDR1 is KGHSH, CDR2 LQKENI, per germline. CDR3 DNA sequence: TGTGCCAGCTCTCTAGCGGGAGTATCCTACAATGAGCAGTTCTTC. This translates into CASSLAGVSYNEQFF.

Here the CDR3 DNA reads TGCAGCGTTGAACGGGACAGGGGGTTGGCAGATACGCAGTATTTT. Amino acids: CSVERDRGLADTQYF. The chain uses TRBV29-1 and TRBJ2-3, with 11 bases lining up with TRBD1. The CDR3 sequence is 15 residues long. Germline CDR1 and CDR2: SQVTM and ANQGSEA. J was trimmed by 4 bases and V by 2 bases; bases with no gene match: 5.

V and J are TRBV5-1 and TRBJ2-5; 9 positions match TRBD1. The J call may be in error: the DNA end matches TRBJ2-7 better. The CDR3 has 15 residues. The V gene's germline CDR1 is SGHRS and CDR2 YFSETQ. The CDR3 DNA sequence: TGCGCCAGCGCCCTTCAGCCGGGACAGGGATACGAGCAGTACTTC. It is translated as CASALQPGQGYEQYF.

The rearrangement links TRBV7-8 to TRBJ2-7; 7 positions agree with TRBD1. CDR3 size: 15 residues. J was trimmed by 4 bases and V by 4 bases; bases with no gene match: 10. The germline V gene has CDR1 SGHVS and CDR2 FQNEAQ. The CDR3 nucleotides are TGTGCCAGCAGCTACGAACAGGGGAAGGGTTACGAGCAGTACTTC. Protein: CASSYEQGKGYEQYF.

For the CDR3, the DNA is TGTGCCAGTCAACGTCTAGCGGGAGTGTACAATGAGCAGTTCTTC. It encodes CASQRLAGVYNEQFF. J is TRBJ2-1 and V is TRBV18, with TRBD2 matching over 10 bases. V lost 9 bases to trimming and J lost 4 bases; unmatched junction nucleotides: 9. CDR1 and CDR2 from the germline V gene are KGHSH and LQKENI. CDR3 length: 15 amino acids.

The count of this clone is one. This sample also contains other DNA sequences that code for the same CDR3. This sequence joins TRBV6-5 and TRBJ2-5; D unclear. Trimming removed 5 bases from V and 1 base from J, with 2 bases in between. The CDR3 has 11 amino acids. Per germline, CDR1 MNHEY and CDR2 SVGAGI. In nucleotides, the CDR3 is TGTGCCAGCAGTAGCCAAGAGACCCAGTACTTC. It yields the protein CASSSQETQYF.

This sequence joins TRBV28 and TRBJ2-7; 7 bases line up with TRBD1. The CDR3 totals 14 residues. Germline CDR1 and CDR2: MDHEN and SYDVKM. After removal of 6 bases from V and 2 bases from J, the junction contained 7 bases not matched to a gene. The CDR3 coding sequence is TGTGCCAGCAGACCCTCCCAGGGGGCCTACGAGCAGTACTTC. Residues: CASRPSQGAYEQYF.

This clone is a singleton in its sample. The chain joins TRBV4-2 to TRBJ1-1; 9 nucleotides match TRBD1. CDR3 size: 14 residues. J gave up 3 bases and V 9 bases, and 8 bases lay outside the gene matches. CDR1 and CDR2 (germline): LGHNA, YNFKEQ. In DNA form, the CDR3 reads TGTGCCAGTCGCACAGGGGGCGAATACACTGAAGCTTTCTTT. Protein: CASRTGGEYTEAFF.

V gene TRBV7-9 combines with J gene TRBJ2-1; 7 bases line up with TRBD2. Germline trimming cut 3 bases from V and 12 bases from J; bases unmatched to any gene: 5. This CDR3 has 12 residues. Germline lookup yields CDR1 SEHNR and CDR2 FQNEAQ (reference sequence). CDR3 nucleotides: TGTGCCAGCAGCTTTAGCGGGTTGGCGCAGTTCTTC. Translation: CASSFSGLAQFF.

The chain joins TRBV14 to TRBJ2-2; D not certain. CDR3 length: 13 amino acids. V dropped 2 bases and J dropped 5 bases, with 6 bases sitting between them. Germline V gene data show CDR1 as SGHDN and CDR2 as FVKESK. The DNA for the CDR3 is TGTGCCAGCAGCCAATCCCAGACCGGGGAGCTGTTTTTT. Translation: CASSQSQTGELFF.

V is TRBV29-1 and J is TRBJ2-3, with D unresolved. The CDR3 spans 13 residues. Germline CDR1 is SQVTM and CDR2 is ANQGSEA. V lost 2 bases and J lost 2, with 8 bases in between. CDR3 DNA: TGCAGCGTTGAATTGGTCCTCACAGATACGCAGTATTTT. Its protein product is CSVELVLTDTQYF.

This chain connects TRBV6-5 to TRBJ1-1; 7 positions agree with TRBD1. Germline V gives CDR1 MNHEY, CDR2 SVGAGI. The trim removed 4 bases at V and 1 base at J, leaving 6 bases unmatched. The CDR3 spans 15 residues. The CDR3 reads CASSFRTGENTEAFF. The CDR3 nucleotides are TGTGCCAGCAGTTTCCGGACAGGCGAGAACACTGAAGCTTTCTTT.

The chain links TRBV13 to TRBJ2-2; 7 nucleotides align to TRBD2. V shed 5 bases, J shed 3 bases, and the junction held 6 bases outside the gene matches. From germline, CDR1 is PRHDT and CDR2 FYEKMQ (reference sequence). This CDR3 is 15 amino acids long. The CDR3 reads CASSPWGGDTGELFF. The CDR3 bases are TGTGCCAGCAGCCCTTGGGGAGGGGACACCGGGGAGCTGTTTTTT.

The chain recombines TRBV6-5 with TRBJ1-3, with D possibly matching TRBD1 (5 bases). The CDR3 has 15 residues. Deletions cut 6 bases from V and 0 bases from J, with 12 bases between. Germline V gives CDR1 MNHEY, CDR2 SVGAGI. CDR3 sequence (DNA): TGTGCCAGCAGGAACAGGAGAAGCTCTGGAAACACCATATATTTT. Protein sequence: CASRNRRSSGNTIYF.

The chain couples TRBV4-1 to TRBJ2-7; 9 bases agree with TRBD2. The CDR3 spans 15 residues. CDR1 is MGHRA and CDR2 is YSYEKL in the germline V gene. After removal of 4 bases from V and 5 bases from J, the junction contained 9 bases not matched to a gene. Here the CDR3 DNA reads TGCGCCAGCAGCCGCCCGGGACTAGCAAATAACGAGCAGTACTTC. Its translation: CASSRPGLANNEQYF.

This rearrangement joins TRBV9 to TRBJ2-2, with unresolved D. Germline V CDR1 and CDR2: SGDLS, YYNGEE. Trimming took off 0 bases at V and 2 bases at J, with 8 bases between the two ends. This CDR3 spans 15 amino acids. The CDR3 bases are TGTGCCAGCAGCGTAGCCGGTGCCAACACCGGGGAGCTGTTTTTT. Encoded protein: CASSVAGANTGELFF.